A selection of T cell receptor beta chains follows, all from one sample in a study of T cells in Graves' hyperthyroidism and ophthalmopathy. Using its own MiXCR run on the multiplex PCR reads, TCRdb lists one record per CDR3 protein. The repertoire holds roughly 500,000 distinct CDR3 sequences, with about 45% as singletons. Sequenced sample: peripheral blood or thyroid tissue (not recorded which). The receptors here all came from an adult woman with Graves' disease, either hyperthyroidism or ophthalmopathy (not recorded which). Each CDR3 is given with its conserved first and last residue. A D gene is named only where the DNA matches it firmly. Size is omitted from some rows. Given values are once, few, many or a class for expanded clones.

V gene: TRBV9; J gene: TRBJ2-3; D gene: -; clone size: many; CDR3 DNA: TGTGCCAGCAGCGCCCCCCGCCTACAGAGTACGCAGTATTTT; CDR3 protein: CASSAPRLQSTQYF
V gene: TRBV29-1; J gene: TRBJ1-1; D gene: -; clone size: -; CDR3 DNA: TGCAGCGTCAACCACGGGACCGTACTAGGAGCTTTCTTT; CDR3 protein: CSVNHGTVLGAFF
V gene: TRBV7-2; J gene: TRBJ2-6; D gene: TRBD1; clone size: many; CDR3 DNA: TGTGCCACCGTGAATAACTACAGGGGGCGCCCTGGGGCCAACGTCCTGACTTTC; CDR3 protein: CATVNNYRGRPGANVLTF
V gene: TRBV20-1; J gene: TRBJ1-5; D gene: -; clone size: few; CDR3 DNA: TGCAGTGCTAGAGTTGCGGGAGGTCGGGAGACCCAGCATTTT; CDR3 protein: CSARVAGGRETQHF
V gene: TRBV10-3; J gene: TRBJ1-1; D gene: -; clone size: few; CDR3 DNA: TGTGCCATCAGTGAGTCGACGACAGAGAACACTGAAGCTTTCTTT; CDR3 protein: CAISESTTENTEAFF
V gene: TRBV20-1; J gene: TRBJ2-5; D gene: -; clone size: -; CDR3 DNA: TGCAGTGCTAGAAAGGGGGATCAGCCCCAGTACTTC; CDR3 protein: CSARKGDQPQYF
V gene: TRBV5-4; J gene: TRBJ1-2; D gene: -; clone size: -; CDR3 DNA: TGTGCCAGCAGCTTGGCCCCACTCAGTGCCGGTGCCAACACCTTC; CDR3 protein: CASSLAPLSAGANTF
V gene: TRBV20-1; J gene: TRBJ2-5; D gene: TRBD2; clone size: -; CDR3 DNA: TGCAGTGCTAGGTGGACTAGCGGGCCACGGAAGGAGACCCAGTACTTC; CDR3 protein: CSARWTSGPRKETQYF
V gene: TRBV20-1; J gene: TRBJ2-7; D gene: TRBD2; clone size: many; CDR3 DNA: TGCAGTGCTAGCCCGGGACTCTCGGCGGCTAGCGGGAGTTCCATCTACGAGCAGTACTTC; CDR3 protein: CSASPGLSAASGSSIYEQYF
V gene: TRBV10-1; J gene: TRBJ1-6; D gene: -; clone size: -; CDR3 DNA: TGCGCCAGCAGTGCAATTCTTCCCCTCCACTTT; CDR3 protein: CASSAILPLHF
V gene: TRBV7-9; J gene: TRBJ1-2; D gene: -; clone size: -; CDR3 DNA: TGTGCCAGCAGCTTAGTACCCGTCTATGGCTACGGCTACACCTTC; CDR3 protein: CASSLVPVYGYGYTF
V gene: TRBV9; J gene: TRBJ2-2; D gene: -; clone size: many; CDR3 DNA: TGTGCCAGCAGCGGGAGCGCGAACACCGGGGAGCTGTTTTTT; CDR3 protein: CASSGSANTGELFF
V gene: TRBV27; J gene: TRBJ1-1; D gene: -; clone size: many; CDR3 DNA: TGTGCCAGCAGTCTTCGGGGGGCGGGTGAAGCTTTCTTT; CDR3 protein: CASSLRGAGEAFF
V gene: TRBV2; J gene: TRBJ1-4; D gene: TRBD1; clone size: many; CDR3 DNA: TGTGCCAGCAGTTGGGGACAGCATGAAAAACTGTTTTTT; CDR3 protein: CASSWGQHEKLFF
V gene: TRBV7-2; J gene: TRBJ2-7; D gene: TRBD2; clone size: once; CDR3 DNA: TGTGCCAGCAGCGGGATAGCGGGAACAGGGATCGGCTTTGCCATCTACGAGCAGTACTTC; CDR3 protein: CASSGIAGTGIGFAIYEQYF
V gene: TRBV29-1; J gene: TRBJ1-1; D gene: -; clone size: -; CDR3 DNA: TGCAGCGGGATTAGAAGAGGGGGAGAGACTGAAGCTTTCTTT; CDR3 protein: CSGIRRGGETEAFF
V gene: TRBV24-1; J gene: TRBJ2-5; D gene: TRBD2; clone size: -; CDR3 DNA: TGTGCCACCAGTGAAGGACTAGCGGGAGATCAGTACCAAGAGACCCAGTACTTC; CDR3 protein: CATSEGLAGDQYQETQYF